This TCR beta chain was documented in a study of CD8 T cells in Susac syndrome. CD8+ and CD4+ T cells from blood underwent TCR beta sequencing, which was carried out in a high-throughput format. Per the germline V gene, CDR1 is MGHRA and CDR2 is YSYEKL. The V segment lost 7 bases and the J segment 3 bases; nucleotides outside the gene matches: 9. This CDR3 is built from 14 residues. RNA in amounts of about 0.5 to 1 ug was reverse transcribed with random hexamers. The CDR3 of TCR beta was amplified by immunoSEQ multiplex PCR across 54 Vbeta and 13 Jbeta. TCRdb fed the immunoSEQ multiplex PCR reads into MiXCR, producing one record per CDR3 protein. Of around 80,000 distinct CDR3 sequences in the sample, around 94% were seen once.

The clonotype comes from a human donor in good health. The chain links TRBV4-1 to TRBJ2-7; 7 positions agree with TRBD2. The sequenced material came from CD8+ T cells from PBMCs. The CDR3 DNA follows: TGCGCCAGCACAACCCGCGGGGGAGACTACGAGCAGTACTTC. Translated: CASTTRGGDYEQYF.